This T cell receptor (beta chain) was recorded in a study of blood T cell repertoires in COVID-19. Only in-frame clones appear in the TCRdb table, and some are missing; sequencing was by immunoSEQ multiplex PCR. This sample has around 140,000 clones, with about four fifths found just once. This CDR3 is 12 amino acids long. The trim removed 8 bases at V and 4 bases at J, leaving 3 bases unmatched. The clonotype was recovered from a human donor in a cohort sampled during active COVID-19. Sequencing used peripheral blood. The rearrangement joins TRBV12-3 or TRBV12-4 to TRBJ2-3; 7 bases match TRBD2. The CDR3 loop reads CASRGSADTQYF. DNA for the CDR3: TGTGCCAGCCGCGGGAGTGCAGATACGCAGTATTTT.